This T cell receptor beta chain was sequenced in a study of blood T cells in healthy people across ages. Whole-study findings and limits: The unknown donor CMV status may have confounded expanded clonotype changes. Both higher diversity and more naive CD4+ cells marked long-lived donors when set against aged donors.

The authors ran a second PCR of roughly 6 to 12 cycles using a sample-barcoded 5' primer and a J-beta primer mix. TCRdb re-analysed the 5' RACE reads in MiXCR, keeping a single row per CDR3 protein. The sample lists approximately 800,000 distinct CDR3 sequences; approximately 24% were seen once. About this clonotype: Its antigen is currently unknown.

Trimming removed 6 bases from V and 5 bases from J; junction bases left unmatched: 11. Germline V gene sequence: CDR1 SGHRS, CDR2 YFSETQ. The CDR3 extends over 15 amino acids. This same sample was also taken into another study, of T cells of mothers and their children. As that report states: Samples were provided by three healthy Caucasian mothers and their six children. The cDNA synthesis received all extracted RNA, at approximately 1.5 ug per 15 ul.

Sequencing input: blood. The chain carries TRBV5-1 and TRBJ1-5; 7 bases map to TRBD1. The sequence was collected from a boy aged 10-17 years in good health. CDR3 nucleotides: TGCGCCAGCACCTTAACGCCAGGGGGAGATCAGCCCCAGCATTTT. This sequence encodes CASTLTPGGDQPQHF.